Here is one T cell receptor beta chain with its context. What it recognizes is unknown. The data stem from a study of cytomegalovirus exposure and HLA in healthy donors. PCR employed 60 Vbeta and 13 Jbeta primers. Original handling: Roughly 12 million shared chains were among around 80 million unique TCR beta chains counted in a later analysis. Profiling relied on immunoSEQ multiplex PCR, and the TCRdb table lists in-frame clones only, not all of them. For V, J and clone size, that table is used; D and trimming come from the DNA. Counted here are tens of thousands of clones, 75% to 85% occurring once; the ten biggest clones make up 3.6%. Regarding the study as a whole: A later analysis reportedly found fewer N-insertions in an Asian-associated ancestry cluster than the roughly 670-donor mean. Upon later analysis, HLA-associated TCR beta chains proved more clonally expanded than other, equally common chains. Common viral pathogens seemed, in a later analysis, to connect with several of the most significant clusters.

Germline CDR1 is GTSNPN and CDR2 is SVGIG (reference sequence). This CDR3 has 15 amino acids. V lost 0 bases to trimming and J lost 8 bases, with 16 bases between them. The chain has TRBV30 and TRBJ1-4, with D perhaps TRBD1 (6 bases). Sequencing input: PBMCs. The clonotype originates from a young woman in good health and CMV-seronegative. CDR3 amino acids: CAWSVRWKGEEKLFF. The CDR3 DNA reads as TGTGCCTGGAGTGTACGGTGGAAGGGGGAGGAAAAACTGTTTTTT.